A single sample is the source of the 8 T cell receptor beta chains below, sequenced in a study of blood T cell repertoires in COVID-19. Data came from immunoSEQ multiplex PCR; TCRdb stores just in-frame clones and leaves some out. The repertoire consists of 110,000 to 150,000 clones, with 80% to 85% occurring once and the leading ten covering around 8%. The source material was peripheral blood. The source is a human donor in a cohort sampled during active COVID-19.

A few counts support this clone. This chain uses TRBV6-4 with TRBJ1-5, with D unresolved. The germline V gene has CDR1 MRHNA and CDR2 SNTAGT. This CDR3 region has 13 residues. V gave up 5 bases and J gave up 0 bases, with 5 bases separating them. CDR3 DNA sequence: TGTGCCAGCAGTACAGATAGCAATCAGCCCCAGCATTTT. Protein sequence: CASSTDSNQPQHF.

The V call is TRBV7-9, the J call TRBJ1-5; D is unclear. V lost 1 base, J lost 5 bases, and 6 bases lay in between. Germline V gene data show CDR1 as SEHNR and CDR2 as FQNEAQ (reference sequence). The CDR3 totals 13 residues. CDR3 protein: CASSLGTHQPQHF. DNA for the CDR3: TGTGCCAGCAGCTTAGGCACACATCAGCCCCAGCATTTT. Full variable domain (outside the CDR3, taken from reference TRBV7-9 and TRBJ1-5): DTGVSQNPRHKITKRGQNVTFRCDPISEHNRLYWYRQTLGQGPEFLTYFQNEAQLEKSRLLSDRFSAERPKGSFSTLEIQRTEQGDSAMYLCASSLGTHQPQHFGDGTRLSIL.

This rearrangement joins TRBV12-3 or TRBV12-4 to TRBJ2-5, with D possibly matching TRBD1 (7 bases). The V gene lost 8 bases and the J gene lost 1 base, with 11 bases spanning the gap. The CDR3 is 13 amino acids. CDR3 nucleotide sequence: TGTGCCAGCGTCCAGGGGGGCCAAGAGACCCAGTACTTC. Translating it yields CASVQGGQETQYF.

The gene calls are TRBV15 and TRBJ1-1; 7 positions agree with TRBD1. V lost 1 base, J lost 5 bases, and 10 bases stayed unmatched. Per germline, CDR1 LNHNV and CDR2 YYDKDF (reference sequence). The CDR3 sequence is 16 residues long. The CDR3 here is CATSRGQGSVRTEAFF. The CDR3 DNA sequence: TGTGCCACCAGCAGAGGACAGGGTTCGGTAAGGACTGAAGCTTTCTTT.

This rearrangement joins TRBV5-6 to TRBJ2-3; 8 bases fit TRBD2. The length of the CDR3 is 15 residues. The germline V gene has CDR1 SGHDT and CDR2 YYEEEE. Losses at the gene ends were 7 bases for V and 2 bases for J; bases not matched to a gene: 9. This chain's CDR3 is CASFLVGGVTDTQYF. The CDR3 coding sequence is TGTGCCAGCTTCCTCGTCGGGGGGGTCACAGATACGCAGTATTTT. Full variable domain (remainder filled in from reference TRBV5-6 and TRBJ2-3): DAGVTQSPTHLIKTRGQQVTLRCSPKSGHDTVSWYQQALGQGPQFIFQYYEEEERQRGNFPDRFSGHQFPNYSSELNVNALLLGDSALYLCASFLVGGVTDTQYFGPGTRLTVL.

This clone was detected once. The J gene is TRBJ2-7, the V gene TRBV5-4, with 10 nucleotides matching TRBD1. V shed 3 bases and J 2 bases; nucleotides not matched to a gene: 2. CDR1 is SGHNT and CDR2 is YYREEE in the germline V gene (reference sequence). The CDR3 runs 14 residues. The CDR3 DNA sequence: TGTGCCAGCAGCTATGGACAGGGGGCCTACGAGCAGTACTTC. Its protein is CASSYGQGAYEQYF.

The rearrangement uses TRBV27 and TRBJ1-2; no clear D gene. Trimming pared 5 bases from V and 2 bases from J, leaving 12 bases between. Germline assignment: CDR1 MNHEY and CDR2 SMNVEV (reference sequence). CDR3 length equals 14 residues. In DNA form, the CDR3 reads TGTGCCAGCAGTCCGCCGACCGGGAACTATGGCTACACCTTC. Protein sequence: CASSPPTGNYGYTF.

V usage is TRBV19 and J usage is TRBJ1-4; tentatively, D is TRBD1 (6 bases). There are 15 residues in the CDR3. In germline, CDR1 is LNHDA, CDR2 SQIVND (reference sequence). The V end was cut by 7 bases, the J end by 8 bases, with 20 bases between. The CDR3: CASNEGSRGGEKLFF. The CDR3 DNA sequence: TGTGCCAGTAATGAAGGGAGCAGGGGTGGGGAAAAACTGTTTTTT.